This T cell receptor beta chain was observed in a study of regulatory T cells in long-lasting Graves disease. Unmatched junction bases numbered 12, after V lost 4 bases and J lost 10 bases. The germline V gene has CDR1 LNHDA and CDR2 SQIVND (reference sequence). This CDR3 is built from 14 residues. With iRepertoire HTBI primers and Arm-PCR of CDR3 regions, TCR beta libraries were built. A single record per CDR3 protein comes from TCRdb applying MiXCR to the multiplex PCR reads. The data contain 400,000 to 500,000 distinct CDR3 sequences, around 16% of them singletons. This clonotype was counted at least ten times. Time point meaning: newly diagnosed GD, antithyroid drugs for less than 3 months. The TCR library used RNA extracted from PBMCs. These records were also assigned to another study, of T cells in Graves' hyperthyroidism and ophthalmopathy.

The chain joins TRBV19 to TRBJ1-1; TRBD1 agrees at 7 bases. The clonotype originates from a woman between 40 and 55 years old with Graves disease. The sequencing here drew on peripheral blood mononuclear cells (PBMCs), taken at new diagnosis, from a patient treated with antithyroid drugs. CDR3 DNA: TGTGCCAGTAGTAAGGCCACCGGGACAGCAAGAGCTTTCTTT. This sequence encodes CASSKATGTARAFF.